This T cell receptor (beta chain) originates from a study of T cell responses to AZD1222 COVID-19 vaccine. Study conclusions and caveats: AZD1222 recipients seropositive at baseline numbered only six or seven.

As to this clone: Its antigen remains unknown.

Only in-frame clones appear in the TCRdb table, and some are missing; sequencing was by immunoSEQ multiplex PCR. Here the sample spans about 150,000 clones, roughly nine tenths being singletons. Sample: peripheral blood, taken on day 0 of AZD1222 vaccination. The source is an adult in good health.

The CDR3 spells CASSAGHQNTEAFF. Written as DNA, the CDR3 is TGTGCCAGCAGCGCCGGCCACCAGAACACTGAAGCTTTCTTT. The genes are TRBV7-3 and TRBJ1-1, with no clear D. The length of the CDR3 is 14 residues. Looked up from germline, CDR1 is SGHTA and CDR2 is FQGTGA. Trimming left V 5 bases short and J 1 base short, with 11 bases between.